This note documents a single T cell receptor (beta chain) sequence. As processed by the authors: Reference gene primer amplification gave estimated nucleated cell counts. Produced via immunoSEQ multiplex PCR; TCRdb's table is partial and in-frame only. Clone size and V and J calls were adopted from that table, with D and trimming inferred from the DNA. This table holds some 270,000 clones, about 80% found once. The CDR3 is made up of 16 amino acids. The V gene's germline CDR1 is SGHRS and CDR2 YFSETQ. V dropped 4 bases and J dropped 0 bases, with 16 bases sitting between them. This sample is part of a study of blood T cell repertoires in COVID-19.

This sequence originates from a person in their 70s with COVID-19, enrolled during active disease. Sequences were obtained from peripheral blood. The J gene is TRBJ1-1, the V gene TRBV5-1; no firm D call. As DNA, the CDR3 is TGCGCCAGCAGCCCGGACGGGTTGACTATGAACACTGAAGCTTTCTTT. Translating gives CASSPDGLTMNTEAFF.